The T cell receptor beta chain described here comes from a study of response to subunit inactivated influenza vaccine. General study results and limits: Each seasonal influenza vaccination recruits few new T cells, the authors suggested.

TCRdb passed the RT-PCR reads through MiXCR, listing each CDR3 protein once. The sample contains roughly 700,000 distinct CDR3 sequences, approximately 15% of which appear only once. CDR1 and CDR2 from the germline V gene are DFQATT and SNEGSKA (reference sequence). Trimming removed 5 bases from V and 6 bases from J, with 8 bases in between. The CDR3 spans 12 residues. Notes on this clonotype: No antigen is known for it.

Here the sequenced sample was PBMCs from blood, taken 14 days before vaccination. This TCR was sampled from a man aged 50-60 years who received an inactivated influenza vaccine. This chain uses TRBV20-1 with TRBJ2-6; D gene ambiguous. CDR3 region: CSAESMANVLTF. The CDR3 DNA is TGCAGTGCTGAGTCTATGGCCAACGTCCTGACTTTC.